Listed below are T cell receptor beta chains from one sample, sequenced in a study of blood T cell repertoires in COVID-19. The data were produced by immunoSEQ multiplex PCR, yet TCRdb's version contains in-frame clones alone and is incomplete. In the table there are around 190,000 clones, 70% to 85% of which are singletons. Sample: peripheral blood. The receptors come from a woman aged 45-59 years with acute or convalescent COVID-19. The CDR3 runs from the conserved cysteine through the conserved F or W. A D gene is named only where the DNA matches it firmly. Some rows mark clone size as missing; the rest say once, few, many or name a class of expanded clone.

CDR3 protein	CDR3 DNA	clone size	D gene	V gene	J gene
CASSPRGRGNTIYF	TGTGCCAGCAGCCCCAGGGGACGCGGAAACACCATATATTTT	NA	NA	TRBV6-5	TRBJ1-3
CASTLGGDRTEAFF	TGTGCCAGTACCCTAGGCGGGGACAGAACTGAAGCTTTCTTT	NA	TRBD1	TRBV19	TRBJ1-1
CASSEWTGGADTQYF	TGCGCCAGCAGTGAGTGGACAGGGGGCGCAGATACGCAGTATTTT	once	TRBD1	TRBV10-2	TRBJ2-3
CASRAGTAMNTEAFF	TGTGCCAGCAGAGCCGGGACAGCGATGAACACTGAAGCTTTCTTT	once	TRBD1	TRBV2	TRBJ1-1
CASSLGTANYGYTF	TGTGCCAGCAGCTTGGGAACTGCTAACTATGGCTACACCTTC	NA	NA	TRBV5-4	TRBJ1-2
CAWSVTGSIRGANVLTF	TGTGCCTGGAGTGTGACAGGGTCAATACGAGGGGCCAACGTCCTGACTTTC	NA	TRBD1	TRBV30	TRBJ2-6
CASSLGQGTYGYTF	TGCGCCAGCAGCTTAGGACAGGGAACCTATGGCTACACCTTC	NA	TRBD1	TRBV5-1	TRBJ1-2
CASSFNPEEPQHF	TGTGCCAGCAGCTTTAACCCGGAGGAGCCCCAGCATTTT	NA	NA	TRBV5-6	TRBJ1-5
CASNRCWVSGYEQYF	TGTGCCAGCAACAGATGCTGGGTTAGCGGATACGAGCAGTACTTC	NA	NA	TRBV12-1	TRBJ2-7
CASSLIAGGPGTDTQYF	TGCGCCAGCAGCTTAATAGCGGGAGGGCCTGGCACAGATACGCAGTATTTT	NA	TRBD2	TRBV5-1	TRBJ2-3
CASSQGYAGTEAFF	TGCGCCAGCAGCCAAGGCTATGCAGGGACAGAAGCTTTCTTT	few	NA	TRBV4-3	TRBJ1-1
CASSQLAANTEAFF	TGCGCCAGCAGCCAACTAGCGGCGAACACTGAAGCTTTCTTT	NA	NA	TRBV4-1	TRBJ1-1
CASSWRGETQYF	TGTGCCAGCAGCTGGAGAGGAGAGACCCAGTACTTC	NA	NA	TRBV5-4	TRBJ2-5
CASSLGPGGNTGELFF	TGTGCCAGCAGCTTAGGGCCGGGGGGGAACACCGGGGAGCTGTTTTTT	NA	TRBD2	TRBV7-8	TRBJ2-2
CAWTREQNTEAFF	TGTGCCTGGACAAGGGAGCAGAACACTGAAGCTTTCTTT	NA	NA	TRBV30	TRBJ1-1
CAAGQDLNTEAFF	TGTGCCGCCGGACAGGACTTGAACACTGAAGCTTTCTTT	NA	TRBD1	TRBV10-3	TRBJ1-1